Following are 2 T cell receptor beta chains from one sample sequenced in a study of CD8 T cells in Susac syndrome. Reverse transcription of roughly 0.45 to 1 ug RNA was performed with random hexamers. TCRdb independently ran MiXCR on the immunoSEQ multiplex PCR reads; one entry per CDR3 protein. This sample has 110,000 to 150,000 distinct CDR3 sequences, with approximately 94% found just once. The sequenced sample was CD4+ T cells from PBMCs. These receptor sequences come from a human donor with Susac syndrome.

DNA for the CDR3: TGTGCCAGCAGCCAAGATCAAGGCAGGGCCTACGAGCAGTACTTC. As protein: CASSQDQGRAYEQYF. The chain is built from TRBV3-1 and TRBJ2-7; the D gene is possibly TRBD1 (5 bases). Per the germline V gene, CDR1 is LGHDT and CDR2 is YNNKEL (reference sequence). V lost 0 bases to trimming and J lost 2 bases, with 11 bases between them. CDR3 length equals 15 residues.

The rearrangement links TRBV19 to TRBJ2-5; 7 bases are a match to TRBD1. J was trimmed by 3 bases and V by 2 bases; bases with no gene match: 9. Germline assignment: CDR1 LNHDA and CDR2 SQIVND (reference sequence). This CDR3 comprises 16 residues. DNA of the CDR3: TGTGCCAGTAGTATAAGGACAGGCGGACGAAAAGAGACCCAGTACTTC. Protein: CASSIRTGGRKETQYF.